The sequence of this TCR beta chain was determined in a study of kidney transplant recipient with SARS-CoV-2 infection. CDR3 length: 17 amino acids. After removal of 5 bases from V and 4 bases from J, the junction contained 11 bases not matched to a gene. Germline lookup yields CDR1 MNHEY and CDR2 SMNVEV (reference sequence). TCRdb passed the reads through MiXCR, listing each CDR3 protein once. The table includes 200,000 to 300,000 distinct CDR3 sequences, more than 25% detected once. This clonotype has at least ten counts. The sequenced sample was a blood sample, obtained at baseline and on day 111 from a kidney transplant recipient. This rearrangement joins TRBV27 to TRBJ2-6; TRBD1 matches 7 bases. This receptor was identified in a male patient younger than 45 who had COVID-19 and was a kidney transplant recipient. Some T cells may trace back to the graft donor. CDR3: CASSHLDRVRGANVLTF. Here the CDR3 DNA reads TGTGCCAGCAGTCACCTAGACAGGGTACGCGGGGCCAACGTCCTGACTTTC.